The 13 T cell receptor beta chains in this list originate from one sample, sequenced in a study of preoperative IRX-2 immunotherapy in early breast cancer. Profiling relied on immunoSEQ multiplex PCR, and the TCRdb table lists in-frame clones only, not all of them. The table includes 11,000 or so clones, roughly 80% detected once. Treatment in this sample: preoperative locoregional IRX-2 cytokine immunotherapy. The source was lymph node tissue, collected before IRX-2 immunotherapy. These receptors all stem from a human donor with breast cancer.

This chain links TRBV6-8 with TRBJ2-7; 7 nucleotides match TRBD2. Germline CDR1 MNHGY, CDR2 SAAAGT. Trimming cost V 5 bases and J 3 bases; bases outside gene matches: 7. The CDR3 is made up of 14 amino acids. The CDR3 DNA is TGTGCCAGCAGTGGGGAGGGCCGTGACTACGAGCAGTACTTC. The encoded protein is CASSGEGRDYEQYF.

This rearrangement joins TRBV6-8 to TRBJ2-2; 9 nucleotides line up with TRBD1. Germline CDR1 and CDR2: MNHGY and SAAAGT. Trimming at V came to 6 bases and at J to 2 bases, leaving 16 bases not matched to a gene. The CDR3 runs 19 residues. CDR3 sequence reads: CASRPRKADRGFNTGELFF. In nucleotides, the CDR3 is TGTGCCAGCAGACCCCGGAAGGCGGACAGGGGATTTAACACCGGGGAGCTGTTTTTT.

The J gene is TRBJ1-4, the V gene TRBV28; no firm D call. Trimming took off 3 bases at V and 0 bases at J, with 8 bases between the two ends. Germline loops: CDR1 MDHEN, CDR2 SYDVKM. This CDR3 has 15 residues. DNA for the CDR3: TGTGCCAGCAGTTTTGAAGCCGCAACTAATGAAAAACTGTTTTTT. It translates to CASSFEAATNEKLFF.

The V gene is TRBV7-6, the J gene TRBJ2-1, with 10 positions matching TRBD2. Germline CDR1 is SGHVS and CDR2 is FNYEAQ. The CDR3 is made up of 15 amino acids. V trimming: 5 bases; J trimming: 2 bases; junction bases outside the gene matches: 3. The CDR3 here is CASSLTSGTYNEQFF. The CDR3 nucleotides read TGTGCCAGCAGCCTTACTAGCGGGACCTACAATGAGCAGTTCTTC.

CDR3 sequence reads: CASRGGAGGPNTGELFF. CDR3 in DNA: TGTGCCAGCAGAGGAGGGGCGGGAGGGCCGAACACCGGGGAGCTGTTTTTT. The chain employs TRBV6-8 and TRBJ2-2, with 9 bases identical to TRBD2. Per the germline V gene, CDR1 is MNHGY and CDR2 is SAAAGT. V was clipped by 6 bases and J by 0 bases; unmatched bases: 8. CDR3 length equals 17 residues.

The CDR3 reads CASTDRLSTDTQYF. The CDR3 region has the DNA TGTGCCAGTACCGACCGGCTCAGCACAGATACGCAGTATTTT. The chain links TRBV19 to TRBJ2-3; D is unclear. This CDR3 region has 14 residues. Germline loops: CDR1 LNHDA, CDR2 SQIVND (reference sequence). V lost 7 bases, J lost 0 bases, and 11 bases lay in between.

The rearrangement links TRBV6-8 to TRBJ2-7; D may be TRBD2 (5 bases). V was trimmed by 4 bases and J by 2 bases, leaving 12 bases between them. The CDR3 is 14 amino acids. Germline V lookup: CDR1 MNHGY, CDR2 SAAAGT. CDR3 amino acids: CASSSLAEPYEQYF. CDR3 DNA sequence: TGTGCCAGCAGTTCGCTAGCCGAACCCTACGAGCAGTACTTC.

The chain uses TRBV5-1 and TRBJ2-2; D is undetermined. The CDR3 sequence is 14 residues long. V lost 2 bases and J lost 4, with 9 bases in between. CDR1 and CDR2 from the germline V gene are SGHRS and YFSETQ. The CDR3 protein is CASSFTIGTGELFF. The DNA for the CDR3 is TGCGCCAGCAGCTTTACGATCGGCACCGGGGAGCTGTTTTTT.

This clone occurred a few times. This chain uses TRBV11-3 with TRBJ2-2; D is possibly TRBD1 or TRBD2 (5 bases each). The CDR3 is 15 residues long. Germline loops: CDR1 SGHNT, CDR2 YENEEA. The ends were cut back, 6 bases at V and 4 bases at J, with 15 bases in the middle. The CDR3 DNA reads TGTGCCAGCAGACATGGGGGTTCGGGCACCGGGGAGCTGTTTTTT. This encodes CASRHGGSGTGELFF.

This chain links TRBV6-8 with TRBJ1-5; 8 positions match TRBD1. Germline V gene data show CDR1 as MNHGY and CDR2 as SAAAGT. Germline trimming cut 6 bases from V and 4 bases from J; bases unmatched to any gene: 8. The CDR3 length is 15 residues. This CDR3 reads CASRPSDRANQPQHF. The CDR3 coding sequence is TGTGCCAGCAGACCCTCGGACAGGGCGAATCAGCCCCAGCATTTT.

The chain links TRBV10-2 to TRBJ2-6, with 7 bases identical to TRBD1. Germline V lookup: CDR1 WSHSY, CDR2 SAAADI. The CDR3 runs 15 residues. Trimming cost V 7 bases and J 4 bases; bases outside gene matches: 7. CDR3 bases: TGCGCCAGCAATGACAGGGAAGCAGGGGCCAACGTCCTGACTTTC. This gives the protein CASNDREAGANVLTF.

The V call is TRBV11-3, the J call TRBJ2-1; TRBD2 is a possible D gene (6 bases). The germline CDR1 and CDR2 sequences are SGHNT and YENEEA. The V end was cut by 2 bases, the J end by 8 bases, with 16 bases between. CDR3 length: 15 residues. CDR3 protein: CASSLSQGGRDEQFF. DNA of the CDR3: TGTGCCAGCAGCTTAAGCCAGGGAGGTAGGGATGAGCAGTTCTTC.

The chain is built from TRBV19 and TRBJ1-3; weak D call: TRBD1 (6 bases). The germline CDR1 and CDR2 sequences are LNHDA and SQIVND (reference sequence). This CDR3 comprises 14 residues. Trimming stripped 6 bases from V and 2 bases from J, with 11 bases between. CDR3 amino acids: CASSKQGPGNTIYF. CDR3 nucleotide sequence: TGTGCCAGTAGCAAGCAGGGGCCTGGAAACACCATATATTTT.